Below, one TCR beta chain is given with its context. Its cognate antigen is unknown. The sample is drawn from a study of CD8 T cells in Susac syndrome. CD8+ and CD4+ T cells circulating in blood were sequenced for TCR beta. The RNA input was about 0.45 to 1 ug, and it was reverse transcribed with random hexamers. TCRdb recomputed calls from the immunoSEQ multiplex PCR reads with MiXCR, one row per CDR3 protein. The sample has fewer than 95,000 distinct CDR3 sequences; about 95% are singletons. General study points: That the number of individuals in its TCR sequencing and HLA analysis was relatively small was acknowledged by the study.

The sequenced sample was CD8+ T cells from PBMCs. The TCR sequence derives from a human donor with Susac syndrome.

The CDR3: CASSLSSNWPRYF. Here the CDR3 DNA reads TGTGCCAGCAGTTTAAGCTCTAATTGGCCGCGATACTTC. This sequence joins TRBV27 and TRBJ2-5; no definite D call. CDR3 size: 13 residues. With 2 bases removed from V and 14 bases from J, the gap between germline ends came to 18 bases. Germline-derived CDR1 and CDR2 are MNHEY and SMNVEV (reference sequence).